This TCR beta chain originates from a study of spatial heterogeneity in lung cancer. The overall study: PBMC samples from follow-up, where available, were sequenced a median of approximately 24 months after resection. Consistently, beta-chain sequences turned up in larger numbers than alpha-chain sequences did. On average, each unique TCR and UMI combination appeared more than ten times in raw reads.

Unique molecular identifiers tagged every individual TCR cDNA molecule. TCRdb reprocessed the 5' RACE reads via MiXCR and lists one record per CDR3 protein. The data contain about 100,000 distinct CDR3 sequences, approximately 19% of them singletons. V was trimmed by 5 bases and J by 4 bases, leaving 14 bases between them. CDR3 length: 13 residues. CDR1 is DFQATT, CDR2 SNEGSKA, per germline (reference sequence). Time point noted: blood at routine non-recurrence follow-up after resection. The chain links TRBV20-1 to TRBJ1-2; D unclear. The sequence was obtained from a male donor with early-stage non-small cell lung cancer. The sample in question was PBMCs, obtained at follow-up. The chain's CDR3 is CSARLTRVYGYTF. CDR3 sequence (DNA): TGCAGTGCTCGATTGACCCGCGTCTATGGCTACACCTTC.